This note documents a single T cell receptor beta chain sequence. The antigen it recognizes is unknown. No quality values exist for individual bases; no much larger clone is one base distant. This entry belongs to a study of blood T cell repertoires in COVID-19 (dated by TCRdb to the early 2020s). Turning to the overall study: Collaborator samples came from the United States, Italy and Spain and covered acute and convalescent phases of COVID-19. A freely available public database, intended as a resource for researchers studying the immune response to SARS-CoV-2, is where the repertoires were released. Subjects who had been exposed to COVID-19, were actively infected with it, or had recovered from it provided the deeply sampled blood TCRbeta repertoires that made up the dataset. Samples were obtained from the ongoing ImmuneRACE study (first 160 participants) and from 1,254 subjects provided by 6 global collaborators. The prospective study material was composed of cDNA or gDNA derived from T cells, B-cell-depleted T cells, or PBMCs. Nearly every sample came with metadata listing a de-identified subject ID, COVID-19 status, age in years and sex. Where HLA class I and class II types were available, the types were taken from metadata supplied by the sample provider, not from assay-based typing. What the research found in general, with its limitations: The amount of clinical and demographic metadata varied by source and participant and was provided uncurated.

As encoded in the germline V gene (reference sequence), CDR1 is GTSNPN while CDR2 is SVGIG. From cysteine to phenylalanine, the CDR3 is 14 amino acids long. Just the 42-base CDR3 DNA is kept, in frame starting at base 1. Between the V and J ends, shortened by 3 bases and 6 bases respectively, the junction contains 18 bases. Another Seattle source contributed samples from volunteer blood donors who had recovered from COVID-19. Collaborating institutions collected whole blood in K2EDTA tubes following their own protocols. Collaborator samples were shipped for TCRbeta analysis as frozen whole blood, isolated PBMCs, or DNA extracted from either sample type. TCRbeta CDR3 regions were amplified from genomic DNA using the immunoSEQ Assay, a bias-controlled multiplex PCR. Per the original workflow: The number of nucleated cells in each sample was estimated from the amplification of reference gene primers within the assay. Sequence reads were collapsed and filtered to measure the absolute abundance of every unique TCRbeta CDR3 rearrangement. For each sample, productive Simpson clonality was calculated as the square root of Simpson's diversity index over productive rearrangements. This immuneACCESS table, as held by TCRdb, lists in-frame sequences with V and J called but not all clones. Of the missing ones, under half trace to an unresolved V gene in checked studies; the others have no known cause. D and trimming come from the DNA, and the V and J calls and clone size come from that table. The sample table contains roughly 300,000 clones; only one count was recorded for roughly 86% of them. Around 8% of the sample is taken by the ten largest.

The clonotype was recovered from a woman aged 45-60 years who had recovered from COVID-19. Material for sequencing was peripheral blood. The rearrangement joined TRBV30 to TRBJ2-7; the D gene lacks a confident call. The DNA sequence reads TGTGCCTGGAGCGTTAATCCACAGTCAGGCGAGCAGTACTTC. The encoded protein is CAWSVNPQSGEQYF.